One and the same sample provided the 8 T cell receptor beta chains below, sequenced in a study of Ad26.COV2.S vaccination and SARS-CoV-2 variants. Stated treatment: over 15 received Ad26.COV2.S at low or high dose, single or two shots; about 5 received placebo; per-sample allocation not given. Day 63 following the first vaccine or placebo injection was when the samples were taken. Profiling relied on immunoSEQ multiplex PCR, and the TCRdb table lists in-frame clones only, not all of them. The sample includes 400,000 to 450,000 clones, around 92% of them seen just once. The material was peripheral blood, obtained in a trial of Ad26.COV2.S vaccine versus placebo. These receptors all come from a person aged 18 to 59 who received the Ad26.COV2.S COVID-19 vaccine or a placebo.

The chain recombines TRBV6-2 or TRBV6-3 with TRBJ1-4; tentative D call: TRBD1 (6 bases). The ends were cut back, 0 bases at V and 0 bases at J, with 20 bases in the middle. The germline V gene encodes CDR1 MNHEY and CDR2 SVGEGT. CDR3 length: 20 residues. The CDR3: CASSYSTGDRNPATNEKLFF. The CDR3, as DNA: TGTGCCAGCAGTTACTCGACGGGCGACAGGAACCCTGCAACTAATGAAAAACTGTTTTTT.

In DNA, the CDR3 is TGCGCCAGCAGCTCAGGGTTGACAGATACGCAGTATTTT. As protein: CASSSGLTDTQYF. This sequence joins TRBV5-1 and TRBJ2-3, with a weak D call TRBD1 (5 bases). V was trimmed by 3 bases and J by 3 bases, leaving 8 bases between them. Germline lookup yields CDR1 SGHRS and CDR2 YFSETQ. The CDR3 consists of 13 residues.

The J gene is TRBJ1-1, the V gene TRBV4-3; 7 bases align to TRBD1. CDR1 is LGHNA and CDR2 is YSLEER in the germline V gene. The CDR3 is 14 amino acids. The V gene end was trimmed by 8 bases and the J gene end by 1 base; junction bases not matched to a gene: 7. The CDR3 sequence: CASREDRSNTEAFF. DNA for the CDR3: TGCGCCAGCCGAGAGGACAGGTCGAACACTGAAGCTTTCTTT.

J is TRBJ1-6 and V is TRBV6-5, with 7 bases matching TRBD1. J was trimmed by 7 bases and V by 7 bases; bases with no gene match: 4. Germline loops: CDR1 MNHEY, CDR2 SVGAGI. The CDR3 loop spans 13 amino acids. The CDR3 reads CASTTGANSPLHF. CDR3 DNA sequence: TGTGCCAGCACCACAGGGGCGAATTCACCCCTCCACTTT.

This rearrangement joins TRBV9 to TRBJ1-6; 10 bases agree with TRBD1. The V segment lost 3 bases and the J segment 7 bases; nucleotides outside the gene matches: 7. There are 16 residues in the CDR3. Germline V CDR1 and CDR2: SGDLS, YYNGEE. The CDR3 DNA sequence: TGTGCCAGCAGCGAGGACAGGGGGTTGAGAAATTCACCCCTCCACTTT. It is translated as CASSEDRGLRNSPLHF.

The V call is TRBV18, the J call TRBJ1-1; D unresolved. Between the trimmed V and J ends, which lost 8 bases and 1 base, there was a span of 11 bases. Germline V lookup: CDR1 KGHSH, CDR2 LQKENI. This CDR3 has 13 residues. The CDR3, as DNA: TGTGCCAGCACCCAGCGAGGGAACACTGAAGCTTTCTTT. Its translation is CASTQRGNTEAFF.

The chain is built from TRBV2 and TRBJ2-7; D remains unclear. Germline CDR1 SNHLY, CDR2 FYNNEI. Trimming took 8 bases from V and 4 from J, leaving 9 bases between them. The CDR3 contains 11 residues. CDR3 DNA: TGTGCCAGCGAATTGGGGTACGAGCAGTACTTC. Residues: CASELGYEQYF.

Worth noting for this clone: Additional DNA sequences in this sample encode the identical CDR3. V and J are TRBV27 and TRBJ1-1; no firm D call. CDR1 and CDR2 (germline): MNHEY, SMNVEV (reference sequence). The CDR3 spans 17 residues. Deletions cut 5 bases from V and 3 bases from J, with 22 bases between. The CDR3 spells CASSPYLTVTEDTEAFF. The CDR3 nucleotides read TGTGCCAGCAGTCCGTACCTAACTGTTACGGAGGACACTGAAGCTTTCTTT.